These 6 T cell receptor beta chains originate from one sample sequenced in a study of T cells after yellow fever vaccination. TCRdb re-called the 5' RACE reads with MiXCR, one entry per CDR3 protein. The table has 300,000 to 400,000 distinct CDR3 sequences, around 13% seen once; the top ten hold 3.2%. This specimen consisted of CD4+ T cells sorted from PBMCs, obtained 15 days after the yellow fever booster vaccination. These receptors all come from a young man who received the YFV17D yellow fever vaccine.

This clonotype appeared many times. CDR3 in DNA: TGTGCCAGCAGCTTGAGTGGATACTATAATTCACCCCTCCACTTT. This codes for CASSLSGYYNSPLHF. The genes are TRBV5-4 and TRBJ1-6; the D is unclear. CDR3 size: 15 residues. Germline CDR1 SGHNT, CDR2 YYREEE (reference sequence). Trimming took 1 base from V and 3 from J, leaving 8 bases between them.

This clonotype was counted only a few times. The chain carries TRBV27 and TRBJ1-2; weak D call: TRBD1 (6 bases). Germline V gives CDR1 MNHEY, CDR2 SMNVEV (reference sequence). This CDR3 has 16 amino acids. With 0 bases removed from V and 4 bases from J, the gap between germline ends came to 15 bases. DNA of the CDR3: TGTGCCAGCAGTTTATCGATGGGGGGGCTGGGCTATGGCTACACCTTC. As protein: CASSLSMGGLGYGYTF.

The CDR3 DNA sequence: TGTGCCAGCAGTGAAGGGACAGGTCCGGAGACCCAGTACTTC. This translates into CASSEGTGPETQYF. The chain has TRBV2 and TRBJ2-5; 7 nucleotides agree with TRBD1. Germline-derived CDR1 and CDR2 are SNHLY and FYNNEI. This CDR3 is built from 14 residues. Germline trimming cut 1 base from V and 5 bases from J; bases unmatched to any gene: 4. Supplemented by reference TRBV2 and TRBJ2-5, the full variable domain reads EPEVTQTPSHQVTQMGQEVILRCVPISNHLYFYWYRQILGQKVEFLVSFYNNEISEKSEIFDDQFSVERPDGSNFTLKIRSTKLEDSAMYFCASSEGTGPETQYFGPGTRLLVL.

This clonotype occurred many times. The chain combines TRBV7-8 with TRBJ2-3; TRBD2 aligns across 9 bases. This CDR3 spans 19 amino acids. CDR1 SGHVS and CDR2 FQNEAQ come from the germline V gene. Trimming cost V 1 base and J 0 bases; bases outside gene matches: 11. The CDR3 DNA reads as TGTGCCAGCAGCTTAGGTCTGTTAGCGGGGGTTTCTAGCACAGATACGCAGTATTTT. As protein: CASSLGLLAGVSSTDTQYF. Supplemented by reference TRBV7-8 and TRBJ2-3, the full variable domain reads GAGVSQSPRYKVAKRGQDVALRCDPISGHVSLFWYQQALGQGPEFLTYFQNEAQLDKSGLPSDRFFAERPEGSVSTLKIQRTQQEDSAVYLCASSLGLLAGVSSTDTQYFGPGTRLTVL.

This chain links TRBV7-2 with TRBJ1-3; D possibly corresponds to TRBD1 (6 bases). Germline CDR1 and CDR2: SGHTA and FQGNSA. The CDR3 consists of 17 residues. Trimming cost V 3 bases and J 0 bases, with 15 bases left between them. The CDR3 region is CASSFSGGGGSGNTIYF. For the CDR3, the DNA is TGTGCCAGCAGCTTTTCGGGAGGAGGGGGCTCTGGAAACACCATATATTTT.

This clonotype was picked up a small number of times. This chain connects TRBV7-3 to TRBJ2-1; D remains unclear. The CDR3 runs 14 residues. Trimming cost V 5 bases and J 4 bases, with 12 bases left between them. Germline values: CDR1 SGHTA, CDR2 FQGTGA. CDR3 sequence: CASSPSGSYNEQFF. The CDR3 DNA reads TGTGCCAGCAGCCCTAGTGGATCTTACAATGAGCAGTTCTTC.